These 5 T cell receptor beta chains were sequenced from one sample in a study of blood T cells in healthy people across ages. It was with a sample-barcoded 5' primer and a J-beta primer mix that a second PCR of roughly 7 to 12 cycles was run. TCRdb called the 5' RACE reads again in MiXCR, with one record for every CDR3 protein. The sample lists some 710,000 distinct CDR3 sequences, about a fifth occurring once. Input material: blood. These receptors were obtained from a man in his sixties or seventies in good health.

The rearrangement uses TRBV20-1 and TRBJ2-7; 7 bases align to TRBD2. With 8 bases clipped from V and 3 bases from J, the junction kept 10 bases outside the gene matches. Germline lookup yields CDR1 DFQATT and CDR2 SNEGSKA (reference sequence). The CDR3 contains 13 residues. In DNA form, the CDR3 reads TGCAGTCCGCGGACTAGGGATATCTACGAGCAGTACTTC. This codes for CSPRTRDIYEQYF.

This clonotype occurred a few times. The DNA for the CDR3 is TGCAGTGCTAGAGAACCTATAGACAGGGCCGAAGAGACCCAGTACTTC. This encodes CSAREPIDRAEETQYF. J is TRBJ2-5 and V is TRBV20-1; 7 nucleotides line up with TRBD1. In germline, CDR1 is DFQATT, CDR2 SNEGSKA (reference sequence). The CDR3 is 16 amino acids. V shed 0 bases, J shed 3 bases, and the junction held 10 bases outside the gene matches.

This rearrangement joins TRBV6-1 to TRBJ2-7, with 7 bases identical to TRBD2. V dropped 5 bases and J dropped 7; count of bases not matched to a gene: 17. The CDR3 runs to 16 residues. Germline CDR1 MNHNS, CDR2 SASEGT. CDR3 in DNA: TGTGCCAGCAGTCCAACGATGACTAGCCAAAGGGGAGAGCAGTACTTC. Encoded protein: CASSPTMTSQRGEQYF.

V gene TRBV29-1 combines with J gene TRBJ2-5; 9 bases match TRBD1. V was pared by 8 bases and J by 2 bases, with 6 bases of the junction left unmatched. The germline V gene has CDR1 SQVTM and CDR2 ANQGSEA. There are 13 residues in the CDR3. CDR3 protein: CSFGTGKQETQYF. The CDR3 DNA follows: TGCAGCTTCGGGACAGGGAAACAAGAGACCCAGTACTTC.

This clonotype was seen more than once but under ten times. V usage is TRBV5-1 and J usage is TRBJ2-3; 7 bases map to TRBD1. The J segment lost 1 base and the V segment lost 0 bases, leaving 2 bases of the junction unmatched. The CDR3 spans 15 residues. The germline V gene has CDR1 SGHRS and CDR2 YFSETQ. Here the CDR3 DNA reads TGCGCCAGCAGCTTGGCCGGACAGGGCACAGATACGCAGTATTTT. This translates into CASSLAGQGTDTQYF.